The rows below give T cell receptor beta chains drawn from one sample of a study of identical twins. TCRdb passed the 5' RACE reads through MiXCR, listing each CDR3 protein once. The sample lists about 470,000 distinct CDR3 sequences; about 24% were seen once. The same specimen was also included in a second study, on T cells expressing NK-cell markers.

Sequencing was done on a sample of CD4+ T cells sorted from blood. All receptors derive from a young woman in good health. Each CDR3 is given without its conserved first and last residue.

j_gene | len | v_gene | CDR3aa
TRBJ1-1 | 15 | TRBV28 | ASSSPSDTSFGSEAF
TRBJ2-5 | 13 | TRBV5-1 | ASSLARGGRETQY
TRBJ1-5 | 11 | TRBV19 | ASSMGLNQPQH
TRBJ2-2 | 11 | TRBV4-3 | ASSQGGDSELF
TRBJ2-7 | 14 | TRBV5-1 | ASSFTPGQATYEQY
TRBJ2-7 | 13 | TRBV19 | ASSSRAGGNYEQY
TRBJ2-2 | 14 | TRBV5-1 | ASSLGISGSFGELF
TRBJ2-7 | 14 | TRBV12-3/TRBV12-4 | ASSFVFTGSSYEQY
TRBJ2-7 | 14 | TRBV9 | ASSARIGTSFYEQY
TRBJ1-1 | 11 | TRBV28 | ASSPPRNTEAF
TRBJ2-2 | 13 | TRBV3-1 | ASSQKTGDTGELF
TRBJ2-2 | 12 | TRBV9 | ASSVLANTGELF
TRBJ2-7 | 12 | TRBV13 | ASSRTRTGYEQY
TRBJ2-1 | 10 | TRBV5-1 | ASSRLDNEQF
TRBJ2-7 | 12 | TRBV20-1 | SATPLAGEFEQY
TRBJ2-5 | 10 | TRBV5-6 | ASSLKQETQY
TRBJ1-4 | 11 | TRBV20-1 | SARPLANEKLF
TRBJ2-7 | 9 | TRBV12-3/TRBV12-4 | ATRGRNEQY
TRBJ1-5 | 11 | TRBV6-2/TRBV6-3 | ASSFFSNQPQH
TRBJ2-1 | 13 | TRBV12-3/TRBV12-4 | ASSLGAVSYNEQF